The entry below gives a single TCR beta chain sequence along with its context. No antigen is known for it. Sequencing was performed with immunoSEQ multiplex PCR; in TCRdb, only in-frame clones are kept and a portion is missing. The sample holds around 690,000 clones, about nine tenths seen once. The CDR3 loop spans 15 amino acids. CDR1 and CDR2 from the germline V gene are MGHRA and YSYEKL. Unmatched junction bases numbered 2, after V lost 0 bases and J lost 7 bases. This sample was included in a study of shared clonotypes between healthy human individuals. General observations from the study: The rarefaction results pointed to incomplete sorted-subset sequencing despite large depth. The study sampled only blood, and tissue repertoires likely differ. Around 5% was the fraction of naive CD4 clonotypes found shared across several donors. Clonotype sharing among the donors was expected to vary with sequencing depth.

The chain recombines TRBV4-1 with TRBJ2-2; 10 nucleotides match TRBD2. This clonotype was sampled from a man younger than 35 in good health. Some clones in this sample may be carry-over from other donors' samples. Sequencing was performed on memory CD8+ T cells from PBMCs. Noted subset: CD45RO+ cells pooled with CCR7-negative TemRA cells. DNA for the CDR3: TGCGCCAGCAGCCAAGAACAGCGGGAGGGCGGGGAGCTGTTTTTT. Its protein is CASSQEQREGGELFF.